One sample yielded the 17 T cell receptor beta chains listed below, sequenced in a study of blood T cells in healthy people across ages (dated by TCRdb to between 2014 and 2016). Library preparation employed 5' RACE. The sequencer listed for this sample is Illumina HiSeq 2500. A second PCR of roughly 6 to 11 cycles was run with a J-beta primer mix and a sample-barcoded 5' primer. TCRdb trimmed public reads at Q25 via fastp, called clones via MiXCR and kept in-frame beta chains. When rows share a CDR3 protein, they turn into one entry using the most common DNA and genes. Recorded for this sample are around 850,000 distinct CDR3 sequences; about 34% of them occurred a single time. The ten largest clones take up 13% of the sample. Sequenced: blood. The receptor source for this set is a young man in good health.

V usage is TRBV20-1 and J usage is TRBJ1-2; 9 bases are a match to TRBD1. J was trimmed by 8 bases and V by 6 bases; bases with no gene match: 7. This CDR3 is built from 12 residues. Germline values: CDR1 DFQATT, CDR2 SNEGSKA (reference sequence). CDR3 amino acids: CSARDRVDGYTF. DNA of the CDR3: TGCAGTGCCCGGGACAGGGTCGACGGCTACACCTTC.

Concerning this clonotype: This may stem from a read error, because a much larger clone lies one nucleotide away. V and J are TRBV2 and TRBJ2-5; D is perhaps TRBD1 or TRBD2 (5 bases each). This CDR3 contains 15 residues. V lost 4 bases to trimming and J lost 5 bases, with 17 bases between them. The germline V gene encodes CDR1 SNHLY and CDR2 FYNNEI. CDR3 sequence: CASSAGPRSHETQYF. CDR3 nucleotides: TGTGCCAGCAGTGCGGGGCCCCGTTCCCATGAGACCCAGTACTTC.

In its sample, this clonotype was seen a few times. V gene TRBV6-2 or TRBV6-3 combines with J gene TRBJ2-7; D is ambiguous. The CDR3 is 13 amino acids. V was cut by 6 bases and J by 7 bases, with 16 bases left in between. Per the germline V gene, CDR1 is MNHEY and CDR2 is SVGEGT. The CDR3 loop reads CASSDQELYEQYF. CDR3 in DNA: TGTGCCAGCAGCGACCAGGAGCTCTATGAGCAGTACTTC.

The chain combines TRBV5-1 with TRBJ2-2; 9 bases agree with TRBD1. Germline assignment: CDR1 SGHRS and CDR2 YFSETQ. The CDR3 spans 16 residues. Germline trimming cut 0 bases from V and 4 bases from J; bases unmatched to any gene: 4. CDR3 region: CASSLAGQGVTGELFF. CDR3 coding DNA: TGCGCCAGCAGCTTGGCGGGACAGGGTGTCACCGGGGAGCTGTTTTTT.

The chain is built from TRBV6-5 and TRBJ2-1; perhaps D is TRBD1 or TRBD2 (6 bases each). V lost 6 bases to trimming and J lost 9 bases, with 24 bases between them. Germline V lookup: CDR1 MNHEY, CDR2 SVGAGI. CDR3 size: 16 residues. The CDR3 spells CASSLGEWGAFLEQFF. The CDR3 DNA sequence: TGTGCCAGCAGCCTCGGGGAGTGGGGGGCATTTCTTGAGCAGTTCTTC.

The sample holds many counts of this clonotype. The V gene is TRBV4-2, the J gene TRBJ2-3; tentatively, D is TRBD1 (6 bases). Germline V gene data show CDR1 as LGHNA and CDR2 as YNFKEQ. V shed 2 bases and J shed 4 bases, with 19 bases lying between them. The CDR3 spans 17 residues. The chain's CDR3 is CASSQSPDQGFPDTQYF. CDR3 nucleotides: TGTGCCAGCAGCCAATCCCCAGACCAGGGGTTCCCAGATACGCAGTATTTT.

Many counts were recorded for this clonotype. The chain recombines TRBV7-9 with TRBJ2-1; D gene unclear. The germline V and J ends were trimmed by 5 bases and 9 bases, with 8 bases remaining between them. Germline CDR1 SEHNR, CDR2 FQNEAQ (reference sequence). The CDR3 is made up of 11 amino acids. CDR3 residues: CASSRLGEQFF. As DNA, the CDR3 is TGTGCCAGCAGCCGTTTGGGTGAGCAGTTCTTC.

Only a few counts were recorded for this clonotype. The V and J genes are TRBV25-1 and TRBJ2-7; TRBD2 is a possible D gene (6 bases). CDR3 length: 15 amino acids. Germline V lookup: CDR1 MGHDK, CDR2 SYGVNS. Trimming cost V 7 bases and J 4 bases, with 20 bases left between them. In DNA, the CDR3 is TGTGCCAGCATCCCCAGGGACGGGGGTATATACGAGCAGTACTTC. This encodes CASIPRDGGIYEQYF.

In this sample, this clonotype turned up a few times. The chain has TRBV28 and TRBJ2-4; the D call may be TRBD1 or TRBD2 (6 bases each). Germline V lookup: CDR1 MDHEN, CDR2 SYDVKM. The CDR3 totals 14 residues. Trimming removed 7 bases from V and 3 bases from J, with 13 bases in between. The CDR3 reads CASKKGGSKNIQYF. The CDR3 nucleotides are TGTGCCAGCAAGAAGGGGGGCAGCAAAAACATTCAGTACTTC.

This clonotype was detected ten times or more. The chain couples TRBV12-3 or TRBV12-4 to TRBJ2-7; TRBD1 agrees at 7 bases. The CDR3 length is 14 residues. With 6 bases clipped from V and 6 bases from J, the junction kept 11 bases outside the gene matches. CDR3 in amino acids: CASRLQTGSGEQYF. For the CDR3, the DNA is TGTGCCAGCAGACTGCAGACAGGGAGCGGCGAGCAGTACTTC.

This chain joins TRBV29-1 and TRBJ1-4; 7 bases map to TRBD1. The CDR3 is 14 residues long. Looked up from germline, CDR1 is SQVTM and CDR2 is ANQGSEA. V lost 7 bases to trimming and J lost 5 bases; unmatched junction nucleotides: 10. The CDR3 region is CSAKPGTVNEKLFF. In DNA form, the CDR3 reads TGCAGCGCCAAGCCCGGGACAGTAAATGAAAAACTGTTTTTT.

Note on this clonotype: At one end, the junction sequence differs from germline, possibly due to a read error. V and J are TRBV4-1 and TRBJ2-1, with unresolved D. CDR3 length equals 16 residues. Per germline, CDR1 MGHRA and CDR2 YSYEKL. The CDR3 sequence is CAGSQDVVADGNEQFF. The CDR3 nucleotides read TGCGCCGGCAGCCAAGATGTAGTGGCAGACGGCAATGAGCAGTTCTTC.

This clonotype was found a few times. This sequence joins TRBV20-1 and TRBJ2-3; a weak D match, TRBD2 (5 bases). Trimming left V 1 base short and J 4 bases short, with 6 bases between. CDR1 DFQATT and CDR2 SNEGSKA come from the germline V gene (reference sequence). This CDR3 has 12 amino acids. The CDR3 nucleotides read TGCAGTGCTAGAGGGACTGCAGATACGCAGTATTTT. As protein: CSARGTADTQYF.

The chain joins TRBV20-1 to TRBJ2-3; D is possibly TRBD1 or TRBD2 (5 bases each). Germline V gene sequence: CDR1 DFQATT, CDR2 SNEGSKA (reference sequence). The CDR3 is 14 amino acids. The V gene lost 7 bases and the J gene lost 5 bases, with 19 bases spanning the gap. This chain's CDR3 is CSVKSELGVDTQYF. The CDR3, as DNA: TGCAGTGTGAAGTCTGAGTTGGGGGTAGATACGCAGTATTTT.

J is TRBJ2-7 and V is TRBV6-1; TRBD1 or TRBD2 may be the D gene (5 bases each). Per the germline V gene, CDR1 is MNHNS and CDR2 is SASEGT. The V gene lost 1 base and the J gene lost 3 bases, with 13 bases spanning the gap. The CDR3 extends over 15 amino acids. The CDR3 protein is CASSEGGTKRYEQYF. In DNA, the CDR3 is TGTGCCAGCAGTGAAGGGGGGACCAAACGCTACGAGCAGTACTTC.

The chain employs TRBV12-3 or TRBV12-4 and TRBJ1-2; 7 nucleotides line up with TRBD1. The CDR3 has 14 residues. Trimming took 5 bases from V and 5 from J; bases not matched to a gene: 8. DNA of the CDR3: TGTGCCAGCAGTGTCGGGGACAGACTATATGGCTACACCTTC. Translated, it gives CASSVGDRLYGYTF.

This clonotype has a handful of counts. CDR3 nucleotide sequence: TGCAGTGCTAGAGTGGCTCGGGGGGGCAATCAGCCCCAGCATTTT. Its protein product is CSARVARGGNQPQHF. The chain employs TRBV20-1 and TRBJ1-5; TRBD1 might be the D (5 bases). V was trimmed by 1 base and J by 2 bases, leaving 12 bases between them. The CDR3 runs 15 residues. CDR1 and CDR2 from the germline V gene are DFQATT and SNEGSKA (reference sequence).